This TCR beta chain was sequenced during a study of T cell clonality in common variable immunodeficiency (dated by TCRdb to between 2015 and 2017). For sequencing, equivalent amounts of genomic DNA were input from CVID and control samples. For every sample, a 60 bp segment covering the rearranged TCRbeta CDR3 region was amplified and then sequenced. The immunoSEQ assay, a bias-corrected multiplex PCR combined with high-throughput sequencing, was used to amplify TCRbeta. Per the source publication's procedure: Each unique nucleotide sequence was treated as a clone and annotated with V, D and J genes, copy number and frequency. Sequences were labeled productive if in frame, and non-productive if out of frame or containing stop codons. As previously described, clonality was computed from Shannon's entropy. The predicted amino acid sequences of productive clones were used to derive mean CDR3 Kyte-Doolittle hydropathy. Scaled V gene usage was hierarchically clustered using Manhattan distance and complete linkage with the R hclust function. To assess clone sharing by CDR3 amino acid sequence, 12 repertoires per group were resampled over 100 rounds. Repertoires were searched for 60 to 80 published EBV-specific and some 240 published CMV-specific TCRbeta sequences. Analysis left out a couple of CVID samples that produced under 10,000 sequences, so 45 or so CVID repertoires remained. TCRdb obtained this table from immuneACCESS and retained in-frame rearrangements with V and J assigned. These tables miss some clones; where compared with another copy, unresolved V genes account for less than half of the shortfall, and the remainder is unexplained. That table is the source of V, J and clone size, and D and trimming were worked out from the DNA. Listed for this sample are approximately 58,000 clones, none observed only a single time. The ten largest clones add up to around 5.4% of the sample.

Spanning cysteine to phenylalanine, the CDR3 consists of 14 amino acids. Only the CDR3 bases that were read are kept: 33 of them, in frame from base 1. The germline ends are 12 bases apart after V is trimmed by 2 bases and J by 10 bases. According to the germline V gene, CDR1 reads SNHLY and CDR2 reads FYNNEI. Here is what the overall study found, with its caveats: It was noted by the authors that sequencing of the repertoires of T cell subpopulations would be needed to clarify the cause of the increased clonality in CVID. Increased TCRbeta clonality was found in CVID subjects compared with healthy controls (t-test p = 0.018), with the increase being most characteristic of about a third of subjects. Differences among patients in the CVID cohort limited the correlations between repertoire features and clinical complications. CVID subjects shared fewer TCRbeta clones with each other than healthy controls did (p < 0.0001). Fewer deletions and N-nucleotide insertions were reportedly observed in CVID TCRbeta sequences, and highly modified clones with 13 or more V deletions were reportedly absent from CVID TCRbeta sequences. Despite equal DNA input, controls averaged approximately 77,000 unique sequences per sample versus about 30,000 in CVID samples.

This clone appeared a few times. The clone's antigen remains unknown. The read ends 3 residues before the CDR3 terminus; that terminus is restored from the germline J gene. Most CVID patients and most healthy controls were of Caucasian heritage. Heparinized peripheral whole blood samples of roughly 5 to 8.5 ml were obtained from each donor. Genomic DNA from adults with common variable immune deficiency (CVID) and from healthy adult controls was the source for sequencing TCRbeta CDR3 repertoires. The control group comprised some 22 healthy adult volunteers, approximately 12 female and about 10 male, aged roughly 20 to 75 years with a mean age of roughly 35. Diluted blood was density-centrifuged over Hypaque 1077 or Ficoll-Paque to isolate peripheral blood mononuclear cells. Genomic DNA was extracted from unsorted mononuclear cells by Qiagen column purification or by a centrifugation-based method.

The TCR originated in a person aged 18 to 75 in good health. Sequenced: peripheral blood mononuclear cells. The sequence joins TRBV2 to TRBJ1-6; perhaps TRBD1 is the D gene, with 6 bases matching. The CDR3 protein is CASSEKGVGSPLHF. CDR3 DNA (partial): TGTGCCAGCAGTGAAAAGGGGGTTGGATCACCC. Reference TRBV2 and TRBJ1-6 genes cover what lies past the CDR3, so the full variable domain is EPEVTQTPSHQVTQMGQEVILRCVPISNHLYFYWYRQILGQKVEFLVSFYNNEISEKSEIFDDQFSVERPDGSNFTLKIRSTKLEDSAMYFCASSEKGVGSPLHFGNGTRLTVT.